This T cell receptor beta chain was documented in a study of OX40 agonist ivuxolimab in advanced cancers. Overall study: Therapy given before enrollment (anti-PD-1, anti-PD-L1 or anti-CTLA-4) was allowed, and 40% had some. Study-wide results and limits: Partly responding patients at 0.1-3.0 mg/kg showed some of the smallest clonal expansion. On average, a greater number of expanded clones characterised CD8+ T cells relative to CD4+.

Only a few counts were recorded for this clone. Antigen unknown. Clones were sequenced by immunoSEQ multiplex PCR, and TCRdb holds only the in-frame ones, with some missing. Altogether approximately 22,000 clones are present, approximately 86% being singletons, with the ten largest covering about a sixth. The CDR3 extends over 15 amino acids. Trimming stripped 5 bases from V and 0 bases from J, with 11 bases between. Germline V gene lookup returns CDR1 SGHVS and CDR2 FNYEAQ. Baseline was the first blood sampling point, followed by cycle 4 day 1 and cycle 7 day 1. The sequence was collected from an adult with an advanced solid tumor such as melanoma, head and neck, liver or kidney cancer. The chain employs TRBV7-6 and TRBJ1-3; D remains unclear. The sample in question was CD4+ or CD8+ T cells sorted from blood, obtained in a trial of the OX40 agonist ivuxolimab. The DNA for the CDR3 is TGTGCCAGCAGCGACGACCGACGCTCTGGAAACACCATATATTTT. This gives the protein CASSDDRRSGNTIYF.